This T cell receptor beta chain was documented in a study of shared clonotypes between healthy human individuals (dated by TCRdb to the early 2020s). At the level of the whole study: Three men and two women, aged 18 to 49 years, made up the cohort. Per donor, leukapheresis produced somewhere between about 0.94 and 9.5 billion PBMCs. Blood TCR repertoires of about 5 healthy adults were deeply sequenced to estimate repertoire size and the extent of clonotype sharing between individuals. For each donor, CD4 naive and CD4 memory were each given three plates, CD8 naive was given two plates, and CD8 memory was given one plate. To increase sequencing depth and limit assay-specific biases, different laboratories used diverse techniques to prepare libraries and sequence TCR repertoires. The investigation overall reported the following: Clonotypes shared by all four sorted-subset donors showed higher generation probabilities than non-shared clonotypes. When several donors were compared, the shared fraction of clonotypes was about 5% for naive CD4, 3% to 4% for naive CD8, 2% to 2.5% for memory CD4, and around 0.37% for memory CD8. Incomplete sequencing was indicated by rarefaction of sorted-subset datasets, despite the large sequencing depth. Based on pairwise subsampling, the degree of clonotype sharing among donors was expected to be affected by sequencing depth. Because the study included only a small number of donors, the genetic and exposure-history diversity represented was limited. Only blood was sampled, and tissue TCR repertoires likely differ from those in blood. Estimated clonotype richness was generally larger for naive than for memory subsets.

Healthy HIV-negative adults with no recently reported acute infections or vaccinations were included as donors. Only Caucasian adults living in Nashville, Tennessee, USA were represented among the donors. CD4+ T cells were enriched by magnetic negative selection; naive cells were then positively selected on CD45RA, and the negative fraction formed the memory subset. Blood was obtained by leukapheresis, after which PBMCs were separated by Ficoll-Histopaque density gradient centrifugation and cryopreserved in liquid nitrogen vapor phase. Analytical flow cytometry was used to check the purity and quantity of every magnetically sorted T cell population. Each sorted fraction had its genomic DNA isolated and then quantified by UV absorbance on a Nanodrop 2000c. V and J are trimmed by 4 bases and 2 bases, and the gene matches miss 7 bases of the junction. The CDR3 measures 15 amino acids from cysteine to phenylalanine. The sequence is cut down to CDR3 DNA, 45 bases in frame from base 1. The germline V gene specifies SNHLY as CDR1 and FYNNEI as CDR2.

Using the deep immunoSEQ assay, multiplex PCR amplified TCR CDR3 regions from genomic DNA. Extracted genomic DNA from each cell subset was spread evenly across all wells of several immunoSEQ 96-well plates, with each plate serving as a replicate. For sorted subsets, about 200 ng genomic DNA, equal to 30,000 to 35,000 T cell genomes, was loaded into each replicate PCR. The purified libraries were quantified using a Qubit 3.0 fluorometer, sized with a Bioanalyzer 2100, and then quantified again using the KAPA Library Quantification kit. Every immunoSEQ 96-well plate was sequenced on a separate single-read 150-cycle Illumina NextSeq 550 flow cell. The study's processing was this. Because only junctional sequences without quality scores were contained in the immunoSEQ output, filtering matching that applied to full-length reads could not be performed. To assign V/J genes and CDR3, sequences were annotated using PyIR, a Python wrapper for IgBLAST v1.9, with IMGT germline references. Reads were filtered out if the reads had weak V/J assignments (E-value above 1e-6), no CDR3, stop codons, out-of-frame junctions, or ambiguous translated residues. V3J clonotypes were defined as sequences sharing the same inferred V gene, J gene, and CDR3 amino acid sequence. Percentage overlap between repertoires was computed as shared unique clonotypes divided by the size of the smaller repertoire. RTK rarefaction, the Chao1 estimator, and Recon v2.1 estimates of unobserved clonotypes were used to assess repertoire richness. Generation probabilities were computed with OLGA for all TCRbeta clonotypes obtained by the gDNA method from four donors. The table comes from immuneACCESS by way of TCRdb, which keeps in-frame sequences with V and J called. Part of the clones is missing from these tables; in studies checked, under half for an unresolved V gene and the rest for unknown reasons. From that table come the V and J calls and clone size; the DNA was used to work out D and trimming. Here the sample has a few million clones; 90% to 95% occur a single time. In total, the top ten clones hold 0.35% to 0.45% of the sample.

Concerning this clone: The antigen it binds to is not known. No clone much larger than this one lies a single base away; base qualities are absent.

Input material: naive CD4+ T cells from PBMCs. The cell subset or site label for this specimen denotes: CD45RA+ positively selected. The chain employs TRBV2 and TRBJ2-5; TRBD1 lines up with 7 middle nucleotides. The receptor's source is a man younger than 30 in good health. Some clones in this sample may be carry-over from other donors' samples. The CDR3 protein sequence reads: CASSGGGRAQETQYF. The nucleotide sequence reads TGTGCCAGCAGTGGAGGGGGCAGGGCACAAGAGACCCAGTACTTC.